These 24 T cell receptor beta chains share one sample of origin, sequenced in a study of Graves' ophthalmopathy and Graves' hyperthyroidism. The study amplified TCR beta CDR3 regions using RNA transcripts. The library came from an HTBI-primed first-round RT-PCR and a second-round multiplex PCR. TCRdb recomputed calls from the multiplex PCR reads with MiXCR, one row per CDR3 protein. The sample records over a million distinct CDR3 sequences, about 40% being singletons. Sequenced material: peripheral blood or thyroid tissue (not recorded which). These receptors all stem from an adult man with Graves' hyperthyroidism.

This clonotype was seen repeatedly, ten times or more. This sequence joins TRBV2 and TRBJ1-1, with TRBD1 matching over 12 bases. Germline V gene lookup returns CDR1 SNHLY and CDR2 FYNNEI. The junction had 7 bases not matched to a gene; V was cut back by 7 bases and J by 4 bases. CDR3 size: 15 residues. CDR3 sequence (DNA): TGTGCCAGCATTCGGGACAGGGGGCTGCCCACTGAAGCTTTCTTT. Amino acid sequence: CASIRDRGLPTEAFF.

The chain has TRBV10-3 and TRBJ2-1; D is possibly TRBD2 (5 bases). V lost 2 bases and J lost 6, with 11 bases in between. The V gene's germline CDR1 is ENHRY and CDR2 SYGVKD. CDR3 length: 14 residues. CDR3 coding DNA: TGTGCCATCAGTGAGCTTAGCGTGGGCAATGAGCAGTTCTTC. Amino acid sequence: CAISELSVGNEQFF.

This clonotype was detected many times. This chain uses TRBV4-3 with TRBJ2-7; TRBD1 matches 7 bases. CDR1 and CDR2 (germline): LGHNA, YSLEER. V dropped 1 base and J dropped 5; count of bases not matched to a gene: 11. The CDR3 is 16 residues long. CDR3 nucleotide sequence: TGCGCCAGCAGCCAAGGGCATAAGGGGGCCTTCGACGAGCAGTACTTC. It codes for CASSQGHKGAFDEQYF.

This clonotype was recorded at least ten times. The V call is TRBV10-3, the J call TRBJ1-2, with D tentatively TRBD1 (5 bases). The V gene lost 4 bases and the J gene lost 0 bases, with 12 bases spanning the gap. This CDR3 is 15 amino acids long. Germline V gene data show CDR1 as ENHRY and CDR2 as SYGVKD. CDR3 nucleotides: TGTGCCATCAGTGTGTCTCAGGGTCCTAACTATGGCTACACCTTC. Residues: CAISVSQGPNYGYTF.

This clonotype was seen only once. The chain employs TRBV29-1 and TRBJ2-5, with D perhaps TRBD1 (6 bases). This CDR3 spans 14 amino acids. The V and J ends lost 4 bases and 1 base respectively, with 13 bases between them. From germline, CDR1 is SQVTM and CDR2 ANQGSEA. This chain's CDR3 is CSVARGWAQETQYF. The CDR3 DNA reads TGCAGCGTTGCCAGGGGATGGGCCCAAGAGACCCAGTACTTC.

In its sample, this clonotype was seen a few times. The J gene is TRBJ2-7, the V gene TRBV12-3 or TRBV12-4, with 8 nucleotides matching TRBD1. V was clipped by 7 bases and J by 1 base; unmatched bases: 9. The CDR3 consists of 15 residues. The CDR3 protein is CASTQNGQGSYEQYF. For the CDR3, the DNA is TGTGCCAGCACCCAAAACGGACAGGGTTCCTACGAGCAGTACTTC.

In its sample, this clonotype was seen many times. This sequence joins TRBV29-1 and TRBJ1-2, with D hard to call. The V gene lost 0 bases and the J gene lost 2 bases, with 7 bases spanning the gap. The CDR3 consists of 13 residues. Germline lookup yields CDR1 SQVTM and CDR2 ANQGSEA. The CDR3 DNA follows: TGCAGCGTTGAAGACTCGGGGAACTATGGCTACACCTTC. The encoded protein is CSVEDSGNYGYTF.

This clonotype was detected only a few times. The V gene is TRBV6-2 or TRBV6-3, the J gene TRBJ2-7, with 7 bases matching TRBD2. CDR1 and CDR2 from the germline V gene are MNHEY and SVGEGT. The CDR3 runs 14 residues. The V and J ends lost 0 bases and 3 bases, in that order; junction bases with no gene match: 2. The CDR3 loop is CASSYSTSRYEQYF. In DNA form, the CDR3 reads TGTGCCAGCAGTTACTCGACTAGCCGCTACGAGCAGTACTTC.

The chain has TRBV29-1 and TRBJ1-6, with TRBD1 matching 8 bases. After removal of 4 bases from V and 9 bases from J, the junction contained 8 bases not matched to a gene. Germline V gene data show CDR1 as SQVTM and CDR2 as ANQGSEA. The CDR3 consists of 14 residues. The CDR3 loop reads CSVGTGNVGSPLHF. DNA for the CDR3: TGCAGCGTTGGGACAGGGAATGTTGGTTCACCCCTCCACTTT.

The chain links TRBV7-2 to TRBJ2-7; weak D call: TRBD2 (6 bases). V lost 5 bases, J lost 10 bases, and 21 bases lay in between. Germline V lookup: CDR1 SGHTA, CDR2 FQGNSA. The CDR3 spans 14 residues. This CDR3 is CASSQAGKSAFQYF. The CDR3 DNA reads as TGTGCCAGCAGCCAGGCGGGAAAGAGCGCTTTCCAGTACTTC. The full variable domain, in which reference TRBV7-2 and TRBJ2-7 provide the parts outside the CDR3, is GAGVSQSPSNKVTEKGKDVELRCDPISGHTALYWYRQSLGQGLEFLIYFQGNSAPDKSGLPSDRFSAERTGGSVSTLTIQRTQQEDSAVYLCASSQAGKSAFQYFGPGTRLTVT.

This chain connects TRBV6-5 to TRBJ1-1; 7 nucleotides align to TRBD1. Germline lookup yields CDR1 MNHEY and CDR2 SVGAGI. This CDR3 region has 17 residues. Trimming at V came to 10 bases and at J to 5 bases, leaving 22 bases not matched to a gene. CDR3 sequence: CATTGLDRDGSDTEAFF. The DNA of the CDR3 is TGTGCCACCACGGGCCTTGACAGGGACGGTTCCGATACTGAAGCTTTCTTT.

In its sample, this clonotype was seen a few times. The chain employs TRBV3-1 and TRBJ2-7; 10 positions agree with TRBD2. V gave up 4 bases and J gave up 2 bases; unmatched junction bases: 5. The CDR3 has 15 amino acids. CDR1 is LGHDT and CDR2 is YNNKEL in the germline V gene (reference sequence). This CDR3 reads CASSPLAGVAYEQYF. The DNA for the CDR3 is TGTGCCAGCAGCCCCCTAGCGGGAGTTGCCTACGAGCAGTACTTC.

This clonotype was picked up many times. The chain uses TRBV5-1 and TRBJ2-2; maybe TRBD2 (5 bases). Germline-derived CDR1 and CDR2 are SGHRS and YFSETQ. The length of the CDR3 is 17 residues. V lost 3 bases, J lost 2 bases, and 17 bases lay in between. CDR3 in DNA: TGCGCCAGCAGCTCCACCAAGGACTTTTCCAACACCGGGGAGCTGTTTTTT. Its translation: CASSSTKDFSNTGELFF.

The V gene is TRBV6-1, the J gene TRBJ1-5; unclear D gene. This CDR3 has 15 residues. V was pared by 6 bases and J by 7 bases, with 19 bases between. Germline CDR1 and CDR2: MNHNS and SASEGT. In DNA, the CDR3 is TGTGCCAGCAGCCCCCCCCCGGAGGGAGGACAGCCCCAGCATTTT. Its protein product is CASSPPPEGGQPQHF.

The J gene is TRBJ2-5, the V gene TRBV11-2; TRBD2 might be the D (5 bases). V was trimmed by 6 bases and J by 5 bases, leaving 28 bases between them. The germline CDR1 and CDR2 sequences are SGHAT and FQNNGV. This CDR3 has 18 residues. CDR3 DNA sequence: TGTGCCAGCAGTCTTATACCCGGTTGGCGACCAGGCGGGGAGACCCAGTACTTC. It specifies CASSLIPGWRPGGETQYF.

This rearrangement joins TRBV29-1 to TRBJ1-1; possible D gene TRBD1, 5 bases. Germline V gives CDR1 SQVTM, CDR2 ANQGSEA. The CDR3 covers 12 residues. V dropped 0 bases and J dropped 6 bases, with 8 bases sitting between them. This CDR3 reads CSVEDRAPEAFF. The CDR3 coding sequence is TGCAGCGTTGAAGACAGGGCCCCTGAAGCTTTCTTT. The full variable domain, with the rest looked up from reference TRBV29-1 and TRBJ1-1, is SAVISQKPSRDICQRGTSLTIQCQVDSQVTMMFWYRQQPGQSLTLIATANQGSEATYESGFVIDKFPISRPNLTFSTLTVSNMSPEDSSIYLCSVEDRAPEAFFGQGTRLTVV.

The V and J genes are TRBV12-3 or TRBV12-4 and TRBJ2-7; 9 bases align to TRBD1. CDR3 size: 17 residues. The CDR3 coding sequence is TGTGCTAGTGGTTTGGAGCTTACAGGGGGCCACATGGTCGAGCAGTACTTC. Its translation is CASGLELTGGHMVEQYF.

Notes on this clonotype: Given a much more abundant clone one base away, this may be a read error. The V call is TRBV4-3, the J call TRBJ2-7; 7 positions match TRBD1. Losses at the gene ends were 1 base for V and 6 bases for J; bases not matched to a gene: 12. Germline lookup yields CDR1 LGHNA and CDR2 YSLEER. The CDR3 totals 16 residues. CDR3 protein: CASSQGHKGAFGEQYF. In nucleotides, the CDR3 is TGCGCCAGCAGCCAAGGGCATAAGGGGGCCTTCGGCGAGCAGTACTTC.

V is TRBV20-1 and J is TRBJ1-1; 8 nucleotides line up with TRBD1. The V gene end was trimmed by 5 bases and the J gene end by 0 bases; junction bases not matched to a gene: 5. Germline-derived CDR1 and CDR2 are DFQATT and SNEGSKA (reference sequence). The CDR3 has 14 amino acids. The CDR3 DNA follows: TGCAGTGCTGGACAGGGCGGCATGAACACTGAAGCTTTCTTT. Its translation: CSAGQGGMNTEAFF.

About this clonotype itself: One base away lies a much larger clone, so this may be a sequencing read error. Here the CDR3 reads CSARGDRGTEAFF. The CDR3 DNA reads as TGCAGTGCTAGAGGGGACAGGGGCACTGAAGCTTTCTTT. V gene TRBV20-1 combines with J gene TRBJ1-1; 10 nucleotides align to TRBD1. The CDR3 is 13 residues long. J gave up 4 bases and V 1 base, and 0 bases lay outside the gene matches. CDR1 and CDR2 from the germline V gene are DFQATT and SNEGSKA (reference sequence).

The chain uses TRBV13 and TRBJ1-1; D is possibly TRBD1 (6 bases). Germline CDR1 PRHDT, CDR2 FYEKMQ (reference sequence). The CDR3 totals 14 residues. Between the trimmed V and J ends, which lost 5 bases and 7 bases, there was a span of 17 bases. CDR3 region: CASSLTGTRGEAFF. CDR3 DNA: TGTGCCAGCAGCCTCACAGGGACCCGCGGTGAAGCTTTCTTT.

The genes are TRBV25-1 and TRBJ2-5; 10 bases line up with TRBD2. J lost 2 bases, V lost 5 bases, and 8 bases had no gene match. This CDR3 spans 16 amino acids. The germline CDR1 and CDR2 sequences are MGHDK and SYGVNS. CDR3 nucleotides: TGTGCCAGCAGTTTACTTAGCGGGAGGCCTCAAGAGACCCAGTACTTC. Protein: CASSLLSGRPQETQYF.

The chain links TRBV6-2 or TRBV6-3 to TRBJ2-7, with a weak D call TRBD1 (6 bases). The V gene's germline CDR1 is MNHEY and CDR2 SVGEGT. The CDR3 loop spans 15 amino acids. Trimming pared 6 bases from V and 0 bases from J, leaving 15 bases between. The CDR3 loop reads CASRTTDRSSYEQYF. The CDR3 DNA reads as TGTGCCAGCAGGACAACCGACAGGTCCTCCTACGAGCAGTACTTC.

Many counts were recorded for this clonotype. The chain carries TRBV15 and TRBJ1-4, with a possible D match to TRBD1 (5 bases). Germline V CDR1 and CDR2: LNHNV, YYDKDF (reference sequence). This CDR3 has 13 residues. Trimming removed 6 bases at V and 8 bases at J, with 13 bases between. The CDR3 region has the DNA TGTGCCACCAGTCCGGTTGGGGGAGAAAAACTGTTTTTT. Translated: CATSPVGGEKLFF.